These T cell receptor beta chains were read from a single sample in a study of blood T cell repertoires in COVID-19. The protocol was immunoSEQ multiplex PCR, while the TCRdb copy is restricted to in-frame clones and leaves out a portion. The sample carries 280,000 or so clones, around 92% recorded once. The sample was PBMCs or T cells enriched from blood (not recorded which). These TCRs come from a woman aged 50 to 60 who had been exposed to COVID-19. Each CDR3 is given with its conserved first and last residue. The order of the fields is D gene, J gene, V gene, clone size, CDR3 DNA, CDR3 protein. D genes are given only for firm matches. The size field is filled for only some rows; it gives once, few, many or a size class.

TRBD2 | TRBJ2-3 | TRBV18 | . | TGTGCCAGCTCACCACCGGGACTAGCGGACACAGATACGCAGTATTTT | CASSPPGLADTDTQYF
TRBD2 | TRBJ2-3 | TRBV19 | . | TGTGCCAGTAGTACTCCTAGCGGGGGAGTCACAGATACGCAGTATTTT | CASSTPSGGVTDTQYF
TRBD1 | TRBJ1-2 | TRBV19 | once | TGTGCCAGTAGATCCGAGCCGGGACAGAACTATGGCTACACCTTC | CASRSEPGQNYGYTF
TRBD1 | TRBJ2-7 | TRBV6-1 | . | TGTGCCAGCAGTGAAGTTTTACAGGGGGCAACCTACGAGCAGTACTTC | CASSEVLQGATYEQYF
. | TRBJ1-5 | TRBV11-2 | few | TGTGCCAGCAGCTTAGATGGGGCGCCGGCACAGCCCCAGCATTTT | CASSLDGAPAQPQHF
. | TRBJ2-5 | TRBV6-2/TRBV6-3 | . | TGTGCCAGCAGTCTACAGGGAGTCGGAGAGACCCAGTACTTC | CASSLQGVGETQYF
. | TRBJ2-7 | TRBV6-1 | . | TGTGCCAGCAGTGAAGCAGGAGAATACGAGCAGTACTTC | CASSEAGEYEQYF
TRBD1 | TRBJ1-2 | TRBV19 | once | TGTGCCAGTAGACCACCCTCCGGGACAGGGAGTTATGGCTACACCTTC | CASRPPSGTGSYGYTF
. | TRBJ1-5 | TRBV7-4 | . | TGTGCCAGCAGCTTAAGGGGGTTCTATAGCAATCAGCCCCAGCATTTT | CASSLRGFYSNQPQHF
TRBD1 | TRBJ1-6 | TRBV5-6 | once | TGTGCCAGCAGCTTGGGGGACAGGGATAATTCACCCCTCCACTTT | CASSLGDRDNSPLHF
TRBD1 | TRBJ1-1 | TRBV5-1 | . | TGCGCCAGCAGCGGAAACAGGGGGATGAACACTGAAGCTTTCTTT | CASSGNRGMNTEAFF
. | TRBJ2-7 | TRBV11-2 | . | TGTGCCAGCAGCTTTCACTACGAGCAGTACTTC | CASSFHYEQYF
. | TRBJ2-1 | TRBV5-1 | . | TGCGCCAGCAGCTTGGGACAGCCGTACAATGAGCAGTTCTTC | CASSLGQPYNEQFF
TRBD2 | TRBJ2-1 | TRBV7-9 | . | TGTGCCAGCAGCTTACCGACTAGCGGGCATTCCTACAATGAGCAGTTCTTC | CASSLPTSGHSYNEQFF
TRBD1 | TRBJ1-2 | TRBV11-2 | . | TGTGCCAGCAGCAGAGGACAGGGGCAGGGCTATGGCTACACCTTC | CASSRGQGQGYGYTF
. | TRBJ1-4 | TRBV3-1/TRBV3-2 | . | TGTGCCAGCAGCCAAGATGGGCAGGGGCCGCGTAATGAAAAACTGTTTTTT | CASSQDGQGPRNEKLFF
TRBD1 | TRBJ2-7 | TRBV4-1 | . | TGCGCCAGCAGCCAAGTCGTCGGGACAGGGGACTACGAGCAGTACTTC | CASSQVVGTGDYEQYF
. | TRBJ1-1 | TRBV19 | . | TGTGCCAGTAGTATAGAGCGGCAGGGGCTTGATGCTTTCTTT | CASSIERQGLDAFF
. | TRBJ1-5 | TRBV30 | . | TGTGCCTGGAGTATCCGGGGGGCGAGCAATCAGCCCCAGCATTTT | CAWSIRGASNQPQHF
TRBD2 | TRBJ2-6 | TRBV19 | once | TGTGCCAGTAGTAGGCGTAGCGGGGGGAACCTTAACGTCCTGACTTTC | CASSRRSGGNLNVLTF
. | TRBJ1-3 | TRBV9 | . | TGTGCCAGCAGCGTAGGCGGCGGATCTGGAAACACCATATATTTT | CASSVGGGSGNTIYF
TRBD1 | TRBJ2-7 | TRBV5-1 | . | TGCGCCAGCAGCGGCGGGACAGGGGGCGTTTACGAGCAGTACTTC | CASSGGTGGVYEQYF
TRBD1 | TRBJ2-1 | TRBV25-1 | . | TGTGCCAGCAGTGAATCAGGAGACAGGGACCATGAGCAGTTCTTC | CASSESGDRDHEQFF
TRBD1 | TRBJ1-2 | TRBV28 | . | TGTGCCAGCAGTTTAAGAGGAGCGACAGGGAACTATGGCTACACCTTC | CASSLRGATGNYGYTF
. | TRBJ2-2 | TRBV28 | . | TGTGCCAGCAGTTTATCGGGTGCCGGGGAGCTGTTTTTT | CASSLSGAGELFF
TRBD2 | TRBJ2-3 | TRBV10-3 | . | TGTGCCATCAGGGCTAGCGGGGGGTTCACAGATACGCAGTATTTT | CAIRASGGFTDTQYF
TRBD1 | TRBJ2-1 | TRBV6-5 | . | TGTGCCAGCAGTTACTCGTGGGGACAGCCTTACAATGAGCAGTTCTTC | CASSYSWGQPYNEQFF
. | TRBJ1-1 | TRBV18 | . | TGTGCCAGCTCACCGACAGATGACACTGAAGCTTTCTTT | CASSPTDDTEAFF
. | TRBJ2-7 | TRBV27 | . | TGTGCCAGCAGTTTCGGGCAGGGCCGCGAGCAGTACTTC | CASSFGQGREQYF
TRBD2 | TRBJ2-3 | TRBV25-1 | . | TGTGCCAGCAGCAGCGGGGGACCCAGGCTACCGCAGTATTTT | CASSSGGPRLPQYF
. | TRBJ1-2 | TRBV14 | . | TGTGCCAGCAGCCAACTGTCAGGGCGACCCATGTATGGCTACACCTTC | CASSQLSGRPMYGYTF
. | TRBJ2-7 | TRBV7-2 | . | TGTGCCAGCAGCCCACAGGGATTAGGGGGGGGCGAGCAGTACTTC | CASSPQGLGGGEQYF
. | TRBJ1-2 | TRBV7-8 | . | TGTGCCAGCAGCTTGGGCACTGCGGGAGGCTACACCTTC | CASSLGTAGGYTF
. | TRBJ2-7 | TRBV30 | . | TGTGCCTGGAGTGCCTCGAGCTGGCAGTACTTC | CAWSASSWQYF
. | TRBJ1-2 | TRBV12-3/TRBV12-4 | . | TGTGCCAGCAGACGGGACCGGGGGGGCTACACCTTC | CASRRDRGGYTF
TRBD2 | TRBJ2-5 | TRBV3-1/TRBV3-2 | . | TGTGCCAGCAGCCAAGTAGTTTTAGCGGGGGGCCGGGGGGAGACCCAGTACTTC | CASSQVVLAGGRGETQYF
TRBD1 | TRBJ2-1 | TRBV3-1/TRBV3-2 | . | TGTGCCAGCAGCCAAGGGGGACAGGGCTACAATGAGCAGTTCTTC | CASSQGGQGYNEQFF
. | TRBJ1-1 | TRBV10-3 | . | TGTGCCATCAGACAGCTAATGAACACTGAAGCTTTCTTT | CAIRQLMNTEAFF
TRBD1 | TRBJ2-3 | TRBV5-1 | . | TGCGCCAGCAGCCAATCGGACAGGGGAGGGAGAGATACGCAGTATTTT | CASSQSDRGGRDTQYF
TRBD2 | TRBJ2-7 | TRBV28 | . | TGTGCCAGCAGTTCCCCCAGCGGGGGGCGATACGAGCAGTACTTC | CASSSPSGGRYEQYF
TRBD1 | TRBJ1-6 | TRBV6-5 | once | TGTGCCAGCAGTTCCGGGACAGGGAATTCACCCCTCCACTTT | CASSSGTGNSPLHF
TRBD1 | TRBJ2-4 | TRBV6-5 | once | TGTGCCAGCAGTTACGGCAGGGGGCTCGCCAAAAACATTCAGTACTTC | CASSYGRGLAKNIQYF
. | TRBJ2-5 | TRBV18 | once | TGTGCCAGCTCACCGGTCTGGACAGAAAGACTCCAAGAGACCCAGTACTTC | CASSPVWTERLQETQYF
. | TRBJ1-1 | TRBV3-1/TRBV3-2 | . | TGTGCCAGCAGTCAAATCACGGACAGTGAAGCTTTCTTT | CASSQITDSEAFF
. | TRBJ2-5 | TRBV11-3 | . | TGTGCCAGCAGCTTTATGGGAGAAGAGACCCAGTACTTC | CASSFMGEETQYF
. | TRBJ2-7 | TRBV4-1 | . | TGCGCCAGCAGCCAAGTTTTTGCAAGACAGGACTCCTACGAGCAGTACTTC | CASSQVFARQDSYEQYF
. | TRBJ1-1 | TRBV5-5 | . | TGTGCCAGCAGCTTTGGGACATCGAACACTGAAGCTTTCTTT | CASSFGTSNTEAFF
. | TRBJ1-5 | TRBV6-5 | . | TGTGCCAGCAGTTACTCCCCTTATCAGCCCCAGCATTTT | CASSYSPYQPQHF
. | TRBJ1-5 | TRBV28 | . | TGTGCCAGCAGTCCCCAGGGTGGGCGCAATCAGCCCCAGCATTTT | CASSPQGGRNQPQHF
TRBD1 | TRBJ2-7 | TRBV18 | few | TGTGCCAGCTCACCTCCAACAGGGGTCCCCTACGAGCAGTACTTC | CASSPPTGVPYEQYF
. | TRBJ1-2 | TRBV28 | . | TGTGCCAGCAGTTTACTACAGGGTAACTATGGCTACACCTTC | CASSLLQGNYGYTF